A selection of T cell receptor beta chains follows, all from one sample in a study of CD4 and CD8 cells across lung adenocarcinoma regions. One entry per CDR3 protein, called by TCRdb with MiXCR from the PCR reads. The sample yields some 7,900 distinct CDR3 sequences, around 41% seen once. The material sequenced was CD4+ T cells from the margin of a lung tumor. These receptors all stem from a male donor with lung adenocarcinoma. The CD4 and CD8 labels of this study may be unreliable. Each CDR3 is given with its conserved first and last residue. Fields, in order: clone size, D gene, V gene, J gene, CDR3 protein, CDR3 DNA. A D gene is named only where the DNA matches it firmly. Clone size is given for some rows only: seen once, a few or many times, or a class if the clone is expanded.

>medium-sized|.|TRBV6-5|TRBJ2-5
CASSSGSIAGQETQYF
TGTGCCAGCAGTTCGGGCTCTATAGCCGGACAAGAGACCCAGTACTTC
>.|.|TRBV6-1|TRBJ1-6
CASSEGRKYNSPLHF
TGTGCCAGCAGTGAAGGGCGGAAATATAATTCACCCCTCCACTTT
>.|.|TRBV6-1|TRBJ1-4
CASSEAVWVENLFF
TGTGCCAGCAGTGAAGCGGTTTGGGTGGAAAACCTGTTCTTT
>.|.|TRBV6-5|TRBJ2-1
CASSSSGPSSYNEQFF
TGTGCCAGCAGTTCGAGCGGGCCGAGCTCCTACAATGAGCAGTTCTTC
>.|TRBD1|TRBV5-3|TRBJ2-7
CARSSPTGGSYEQYF
TGTGCCAGAAGCTCACCAACAGGGGGCTCCTACGAGCAGTACTTC
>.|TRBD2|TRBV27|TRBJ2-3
CASRATGLAGQSSKETQYF
TGTGCCAGCAGAGCCACGGGGCTAGCGGGACAGTCTAGCAAAGAGACCCAGTATTTT
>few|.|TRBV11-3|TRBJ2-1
CASSVAGGYEQFF
TGTGCCAGCAGCGTCGCCGGGGGCTACGAGCAGTTCTTC
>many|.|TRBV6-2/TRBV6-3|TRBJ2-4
CASSYSSQTVHF
TGTGCCAGCAGTTACTCTTCCCAGACCGTCCACTTC
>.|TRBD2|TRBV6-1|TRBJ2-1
CARGDGASGTDAQFF
TGTGCCAGGGGGGACGGGGCTAGCGGGACAGATGCGCAGTTTTTT
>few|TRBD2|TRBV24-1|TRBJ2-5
CATSLAGETQYF
TGTGCCACCAGTCTAGCGGGAGAGACCCAGTACTTC
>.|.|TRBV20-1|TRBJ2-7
CSASPRRADSSYEQYF
TGCAGTGCTAGTCCTCGGCGAGCGGACAGCTCCTACGAGCAGTACTTC
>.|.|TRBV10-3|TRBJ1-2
CAISVRPTGSYTF
TGTGCCATCAGTGTCAGGCCCACGGGAAGCTACACCTTC
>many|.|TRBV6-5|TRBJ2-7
CASSYPAVAGEQYF
TGTGCCAGCAGTTACCCAGCGGTAGCTGGGGAGCAGTACTTC
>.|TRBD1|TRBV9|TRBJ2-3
CASSSGQGVLDTQYF
TGTGCCAGCAGCTCCGGACAGGGGGTTTTAGATACGCAGTATTTT
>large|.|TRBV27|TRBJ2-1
CASSSGRLRWVQFF
TGTGCCAGCAGTTCAGGACGGCTTAGGTGGGTGCAGTTCTTC
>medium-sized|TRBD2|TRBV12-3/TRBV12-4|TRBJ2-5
CASRGRAGEEETQYF
TGTGCCAGCAGGGGAAGAGCGGGAGAGGAGGAGACCCAGTACTTC
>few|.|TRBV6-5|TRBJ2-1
CASSYSNPARSYEQFF
TGTGCCAGCAGTTACTCGAATCCAGCACGGTCCTACGAGCAGTTCTTC
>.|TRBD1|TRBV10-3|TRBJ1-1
CATRRGPDTEAFF
TGTGCCACCCGGAGGGGGCCAGACACTGAAGCTTTCTTT
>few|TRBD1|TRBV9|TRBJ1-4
CASSTRDREVEKLFF
TGTGCCAGCAGCACGCGGGACAGGGAGGTCGAAAAACTGTTTTTT
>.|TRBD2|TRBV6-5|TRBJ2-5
CASSYRPAGGETQYF
TGTGCCAGCAGTTACCGGCCAGCGGGGGGTGAGACCCAGTACTTC
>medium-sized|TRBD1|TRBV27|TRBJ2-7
CASSSRTGGSYEQYF
TGTGCCAGCAGTTCCCGGACAGGGGGCTCCTACGAGCAGTACTTC
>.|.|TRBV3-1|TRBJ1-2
CASSHRGYYGYTF
TGTGCCAGCAGCCACAGGGGTTACTATGGCTACACCTTC
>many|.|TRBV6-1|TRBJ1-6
CATGGKGALHF
TGTGCCACCGGAGGTAAAGGAGCCCTCCACTTT
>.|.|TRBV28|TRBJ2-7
CASSSYRPGAYVQYF
TGTGCCAGCAGTTCCTACAGGCCGGGGGCCTACGTGCAGTACTTC
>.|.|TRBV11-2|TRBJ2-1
CASSLNLGETRNEQFF
TGTGCCAGCAGCTTAAATCTGGGGGAGACTCGCAATGAGCAGTTCTTC
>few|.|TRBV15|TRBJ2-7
CATSRSRASYEQYF
TGTGCCACCAGCAGGAGCAGGGCCTCCTACGAGCAGTACTTC
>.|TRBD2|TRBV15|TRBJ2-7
CATSRELAGVYEQYF
TGTGCCACCAGCAGAGAACTAGCGGGAGTCTACGAGCAGTACTTC
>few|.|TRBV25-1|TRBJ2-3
CASSTYGGAGDTQYF
TGTGCCAGCAGTACCTACGGGGGAGCGGGAGATACGCAGTATTTT
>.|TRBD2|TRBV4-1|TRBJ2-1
CASSQEGLRAGSSYNEQFF
TGCGCCAGCAGCCAAGAGGGCCTCCGAGCGGGGAGCTCCTACAATGAGCAGTTCTTC
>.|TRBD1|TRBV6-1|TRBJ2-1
CASRKGQESYNEQFF
TGTGCCAGCAGGAAAGGACAGGAGTCCTACAATGAGCAGTTCTTC
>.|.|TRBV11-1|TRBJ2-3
CASSRGVRNQDTQYF
TGTGCCAGCAGCCGCGGGGTGCGGAACCAAGATACCCAGTATTTT
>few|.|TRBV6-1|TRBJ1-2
CASSPRGRTYGYTF
TGTGCCAGCAGTCCCCGGGGGCGGACCTATGGCTACACCTTC
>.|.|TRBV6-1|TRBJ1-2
CASRDRTQRYGYTF
TGTGCCAGCAGGGATCGGACACAAAGATATGGCTACACCTTC
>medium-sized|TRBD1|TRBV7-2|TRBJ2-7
CASSPGTGGPYEQYF
TGTGCCAGCAGCCCCGGGACAGGGGGGCCCTACGAGCAGTACTTC
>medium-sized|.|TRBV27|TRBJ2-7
CASRRGPDYEQYF
TGTGCCAGCCGGAGGGGCCCTGACTACGAGCAGTACTTC
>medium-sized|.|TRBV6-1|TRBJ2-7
CASTDGAGAPYEQYF
TGTGCCAGCACCGACGGGGCGGGGGCTCCCTACGAGCAGTACTTC
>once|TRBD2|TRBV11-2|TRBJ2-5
CASSPTSGTGETQYF
TGTGCCAGCAGCCCAACTAGCGGGACGGGAGAGACCCAGTACTTC
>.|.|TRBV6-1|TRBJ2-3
CASRGGGVRDPETQYF
TGTGCCAGCAGGGGAGGCGGGGTTAGGGACCCAGAGACCCAGTATTTT
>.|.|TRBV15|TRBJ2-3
CATSRDGTASDTQYF
TGTGCCACCAGCAGAGATGGGACTGCCTCAGATACGCAGTATTTT
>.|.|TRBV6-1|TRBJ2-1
CASTTVRVATNTQFF
TGTGCCAGCACCACGGTCAGGGTCGCCACCAATACGCAGTTCTTT
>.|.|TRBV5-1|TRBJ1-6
CASLWELFQNSPLHF
TGCGCCAGCCTTTGGGAGTTGTTTCAGAATTCACCCCTCCACTTT
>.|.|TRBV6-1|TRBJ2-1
CASTLVAGATNAQFF
TGTGCCAGCACCCTGGTCGCGGGGGCCACCAATGCGCAGTTCTTT
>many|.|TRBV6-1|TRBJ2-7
CASSPPPPGLNYNEQYF
TGTGCCAGCAGCCCACCCCCCCCGGGACTCAACTACAATGAGCAGTACTTC
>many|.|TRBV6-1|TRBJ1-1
CASSPGQYTEAFF
TGTGCCAGCAGCCCCGGACAGTACACTGAAGCTTTCTTT
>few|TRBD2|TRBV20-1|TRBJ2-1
CSAEKGLAGDLFRNEQFF
TGCAGCGCGGAGAAGGGACTAGCGGGGGATCTTTTTAGGAATGAGCAGTTCTTC
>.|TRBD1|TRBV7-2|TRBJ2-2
CASSLGVGGSTGELFF
TGTGCCAGCAGCTTAGGTGTAGGGGGCAGCACCGGGGAGCTGTTTTTT